The source of this T cell receptor beta chain is a study of regulatory T cells in long-lasting Graves disease. Study-wide results and limits: With persistent disease, TRBV28, TRBJ1-2 and TRBJ2-5 were the favored segments.

Time point defined: newly diagnosed GD, antithyroid drugs for less than 3 months. PBMC-extracted RNA yielded the TCR library. From each patient, about 8.3 milliliters of peripheral blood was drawn and collected into an EDTA anticoagulant tube. This clonotype was counted between two and nine times. What it binds is not known. V lost 4 bases, J lost 5 bases, and 14 bases lay in between. CDR3 length equals 14 residues. Germline V gene lookup returns CDR1 SEHNR and CDR2 FQNEAQ (reference sequence). Arm-PCR of CDR3 regions and iRepertoire HTBI primers were used to build TCR beta libraries. A single record per CDR3 protein comes from TCRdb applying MiXCR to the multiplex PCR reads. Altogether around 480,000 distinct CDR3 sequences are present, 15% to 20% being singletons, with the ten largest covering just under 25%. These data were likewise used in another study, on T cells in Graves' hyperthyroidism and ophthalmopathy. From that report: Uncontrolled infection, other autoimmune disease, pregnancy or lactation barred patients from enrollment. In the first-round RT-PCR of the TCR CDR3, the HTBI primer set was used.

The receptor was derived from a woman aged 40-65 years with Graves disease. V usage is TRBV7-9 and J usage is TRBJ1-2; D call uncertain. Source: peripheral blood mononuclear cells (PBMCs), taken at new diagnosis, from a patient treated with antithyroid drugs. The CDR3 loop reads CASSSDSRDYGYTF. CDR3 DNA: TGTGCCAGCAGCTCGGACTCCCGCGATTATGGCTACACCTTC.